This passage covers 20 T cell receptor beta chains from one sample sequenced in a study of OX40 agonist ivuxolimab in advanced cancers. Libraries were constructed by the immunoSEQ multiplex PCR assay. TCRdb holds this immuneACCESS table with in-frame rearrangements only. Some clones are missing; in checked studies, unresolved V genes explain under half, and the rest has no known cause. The sample data list around 20,000 clones, and 65% to 80% of these were observed just once. The top ten constitute approximately 19% of the sample. The input for sequencing was CD4+ or CD8+ T cells sorted from blood, taken in a trial of the OX40 agonist ivuxolimab. The receptor set was obtained from an adult with an advanced solid tumor such as melanoma, head and neck, liver or kidney cancer.

This chain connects TRBV1 to TRBJ2-5. The J call may be in error: the DNA end matches TRBJ2-7 better. TRBV1 has pseudogene status. The CDR3 runs 16 residues. CDR3 protein: CTSSQARHGGTYEQYF. CDR3 bases: TGCACCAGCAGCCAAGCACGACATGGTGGGACCTACGAGCAGTACTTC.

Remarks on this clone: The junction and the germline gene differ at one end; a read error may be behind it. The J gene is TRBJ2-2, the V gene TRBV6-5; 8 bases fit TRBD2. This CDR3 region has 15 residues. Germline-derived CDR1 and CDR2 are MNHEY and SVGAGI. In DNA form, the CDR3 reads TGTGCCATCAGTCTGGCTTCGGGAGGGCCCGGGGAGCTGTTTTTT. The encoded protein is CAISLASGGPGELFF.

V usage is TRBV7-2 and J usage is TRBJ2-7; D gene uncertain. V shed 1 base and J shed 6 bases, with 7 bases lying between them. The germline CDR1 and CDR2 sequences are SGHTA and FQGNSA. This CDR3 comprises 12 residues. The CDR3 sequence is CASSLDPSEQYF. The CDR3 nucleotides are TGTGCCAGCAGCTTAGACCCCAGCGAGCAGTACTTC.

The V gene is TRBV28, the J gene TRBJ1-2; no firm D call. Germline V gene data show CDR1 as MDHEN and CDR2 as SYDVKM. V was cut by 7 bases and J by 4 bases, with 16 bases left in between. The CDR3 has 14 residues. In nucleotides, the CDR3 is TGTGCCAGCACCACTGAGGGCCCAGGCTATGGCTACACCTTC. It encodes CASTTEGPGYGYTF.

The table lists this clone with a few counts. The chain has TRBV4-3 and TRBJ2-7; D could derive from TRBD1 or TRBD2 (6 bases each). This CDR3 has 15 amino acids. V was trimmed by 1 base and J by 4 bases, leaving 14 bases between them. In germline, CDR1 is LGHNA, CDR2 YSLEER. CDR3 in amino acids: CASSQAQGGMYEQYF. DNA of the CDR3: TGCGCCAGCAGCCAAGCTCAAGGGGGGATGTACGAGCAGTACTTC.

The chain links TRBV2 to TRBJ1-4; D possibly corresponds to TRBD1 (6 bases). Germline V gene lookup returns CDR1 SNHLY and CDR2 FYNNEI. The CDR3 extends over 14 amino acids. V lost 3 bases and J lost 2, with 7 bases in between. The CDR3 reads CASSDTGTNEKLFF. DNA for the CDR3: TGTGCCAGCAGTGACACAGGGACTAATGAAAAACTGTTTTTT.

This clone has a handful of counts. Here the CDR3 DNA reads TGTGCCAGTAGTATAGGGCTGGGGGAAAAACTGTTTTTT. This sequence encodes CASSIGLGEKLFF. V and J are TRBV19 and TRBJ1-4; D unresolved. V gave up 1 base and J gave up 8 bases, with 8 bases separating them. The CDR3 spans 13 residues. Germline CDR1 and CDR2: LNHDA and SQIVND (reference sequence).

The chain recombines TRBV15 with TRBJ1-4; tentative D call: TRBD1 (5 bases). V was clipped by 4 bases and J by 3 bases, with 9 bases between them. In germline, CDR1 is LNHNV, CDR2 YYDKDF (reference sequence). The CDR3 runs 14 residues. CDR3 nucleotide sequence: TGTGCCACCAGCACTCGAGGGGCTAATGAAAAACTGTTTTTT. Translated, it gives CATSTRGANEKLFF.

This clone was counted a few times. This chain uses TRBV30 with TRBJ2-1, with D uncertain. Trimming took off 0 bases at V and 4 bases at J, with 7 bases between the two ends. Germline V gives CDR1 GTSNPN, CDR2 SVGIG (reference sequence). CDR3 length: 13 amino acids. The CDR3 is CAWSVSAYNEQFF. For the CDR3, the DNA is TGTGCCTGGAGTGTATCGGCGTACAATGAGCAGTTCTTC.

A few counts support this clone. This chain connects TRBV2 to TRBJ2-7, with unresolved D. V shed 6 bases and J shed 5 bases, with 17 bases lying between them. The CDR3 is made up of 14 amino acids. Germline CDR1 and CDR2: SNHLY and FYNNEI. DNA of the CDR3: TGTGCCAGCAGCTGGACGGCCACGACTGACGAGCAGTACTTC. Encoded protein: CASSWTATTDEQYF.

V is TRBV6-5 and J is TRBJ2-7; the D is unclear. Germline CDR1 and CDR2: MNHEY and SVGAGI. The CDR3 loop spans 11 amino acids. V gave up 11 bases and J gave up 6 bases, with 14 bases separating them. CDR3 coding DNA: TGTGCCGTTGAAACTGGGTCCGAGCAGTACTTC. This sequence encodes CAVETGSEQYF.

This clone is medium-sized (0.01 to 0.1%) within its sample. The chain joins TRBV2 to TRBJ1-1, with a tentative D call TRBD1 (5 bases). The CDR3 runs to 16 residues. Germline CDR1 and CDR2: SNHLY and FYNNEI. Trimming shortened V by 0 bases and J by 0 bases, and 11 bases separated the two germline ends. For the CDR3, the DNA is TGTGCCAGCAGTGAAGCTGAGACAGCATTGAACACTGAAGCTTTCTTT. Protein sequence: CASSEAETALNTEAFF.

By proportion, this clone is medium-sized (0.01 to 0.1%). The chain links TRBV28 to TRBJ1-2, with TRBD1 as a possible D gene (5 bases). CDR3 size: 14 residues. V shed 4 bases and J shed 4 bases, with 13 bases lying between them. CDR1 and CDR2 from the germline V gene are MDHEN and SYDVKM. CDR3 sequence (DNA): TGTGCCAGCAGTTGGTCCACGGGGGGCTATGGCTACACCTTC. Translated, it gives CASSWSTGGYGYTF.

The V and J genes are TRBV18 and TRBJ2-7; the D gene is possibly TRBD2 (6 bases). Germline lookup yields CDR1 KGHSH and CDR2 LQKENI. This CDR3 has 15 residues. Trimming took 2 bases from V and 0 from J, leaving 11 bases between them. The CDR3 bases are TGTGCCAGCTCACCAAGTGGGGACTCCTCCTACGAGCAGTACTTC. Protein: CASSPSGDSSYEQYF.

This clone showed up just a few times. V and J are TRBV6-1 and TRBJ1-4; TRBD1 is a possible D gene (5 bases). This CDR3 comprises 15 residues. The V gene's germline CDR1 is MNHNS and CDR2 SASEGT. V gave up 0 bases and J gave up 8 bases, with 13 bases separating them. The CDR3 is CASSEASGSIEKLFF. The CDR3 coding sequence is TGTGCCAGCAGTGAAGCCTCAGGGAGTATAGAAAAACTGTTTTTT.

The DNA for the CDR3 is TGCGCCAGCAACGGGAGGAACTACGAGCAGTACTTC. The encoded protein is CASNGRNYEQYF. This chain uses TRBV4-3 with TRBJ2-7; 7 bases agree with TRBD2. There are 12 residues in the CDR3. Germline CDR1 is LGHNA and CDR2 is YSLEER. J gave up 3 bases and V 7 bases, and 3 bases lay outside the gene matches.

The gene calls are TRBV7-2 and TRBJ2-7; tentatively, D is TRBD1 (6 bases). CDR3 length equals 14 residues. In germline, CDR1 is SGHTA, CDR2 FQGNSA. Trimming took 5 bases from V and 2 from J, leaving 13 bases between them. The CDR3 bases are TGTGCCAGCAGCGCGACAGGTAAAGCCTACGAGCAGTACTTC. Protein sequence: CASSATGKAYEQYF.

The chain has TRBV12-5 and TRBJ2-5, with no clear D. V was shortened by 2 bases and J by 5 bases, with 9 bases between the two germline ends. The CDR3 totals 13 residues. CDR1 and CDR2 (germline): LGHNT, FRNRAP. The CDR3 sequence: CASGLQAVETQYF. In nucleotides, the CDR3 is TGTGCTAGTGGTTTGCAGGCAGTGGAGACCCAGTACTTC. Together with reference TRBV12-5 and TRBJ2-5, the CDR3 gives the full variable domain: DARVTQTPRHKVTEMGQEVTMRCQPILGHNTVFWYRQTMMQGLELLAYFRNRAPLDDSGMPKDRFSAEMPDATLATLKIQPSEPRDSAVYFCASGLQAVETQYFGPGTRLLVL.

This chain joins TRBV30 and TRBJ2-1; the D gene could be TRBD1 or TRBD2 (5 bases each). The CDR3 consists of 14 residues. V was clipped by 3 bases and J by 4 bases, with 13 bases between them. CDR1 and CDR2 from the germline V gene are GTSNPN and SVGIG (reference sequence). CDR3: CAWSMTAAYNEQFF. The DNA of the CDR3 is TGTGCCTGGAGCATGACAGCGGCTTACAATGAGCAGTTCTTC.

V is TRBV28 and J is TRBJ1-1; D may be TRBD1 (5 bases). The V and J ends lost 6 bases and 6 bases respectively, with 17 bases between them. CDR1 MDHEN and CDR2 SYDVKM come from the germline V gene. CDR3 length equals 14 residues. The CDR3 DNA reads TGTGCCAGCAGGCTACTAGGGACCGGGGCTGAAGCTTTCTTT. Translated: CASRLLGTGAEAFF.